This record covers a single T cell receptor beta chain. The antigen is unknown. Extracted RNA was reverse transcribed into cDNA, the sequencing template. Assay used: immunoSEQ multiplex PCR; TCRdb lists only in-frame clones, some missing. Among fewer than 100,000 clones, about 70% were seen once, and the ten largest hold around 16%. CDR1 SGHNT and CDR2 YENEEA come from the germline V gene. CDR3 length: 18 residues. V lost 1 base, J lost 1 base, and 6 bases stayed unmatched. The data are from a study of CD8+ T cells in alopecia areata. Study observations and caveats: Tofacitinib did not eliminate many expanded lesional clones from scalp or blood. Scalp clonality and expanded CD8+ clones among the top 100 fell significantly with tofacitinib.

The sample's treatment: oral pan-JAK inhibitor, 5-10 mg twice daily. Alopecia areata patients had lesional scalp punch biopsies and peripheral blood taken from them. J is TRBJ2-2 and V is TRBV11-3, with 10 bases lining up with TRBD2. This receptor was identified in a human donor with alopecia areata. The starting material was CD8+ T cells sorted from blood, obtained at week 44, from a patient treated with tofacitinib. CDR3 nucleotides: TGTGCCAGCAGCTTAGCCCCTAGCGGGGGCCGGAACACCGGGGAGCTGTTTTTT. Translated: CASSLAPSGGRNTGELFF.